There are a few counts of the clone carrying this TCR beta chain. Its cognate antigen is unknown. The record originates from a study of CD8+ T cells in alopecia areata. Study summary: Tofacitinib lasted 6 to 18 months, then 6 months off drug. The study, taken as a whole, reports: More clonal than normal scalp was lesional scalp, particularly alopecia totalis/universalis. Tofacitinib did not eliminate many expanded lesional clones from scalp or blood.

Sample treatment: oral pan-JAK inhibitor, 5-10 mg twice daily. RNA was extracted and reverse transcribed into cDNA as the sequencing template. Sequencing used immunoSEQ multiplex PCR; TCRdb keeps in-frame clones, though not all of them. The sample includes approximately 210,000 clones, approximately 72% of them seen just once. The material sequenced was CD4+ T cells sorted from blood, taken at approximately week 42, from a patient treated with tofacitinib. The TCR comes from a human donor with alopecia areata.

In DNA, the CDR3 is TGCGCCAGCAGCCCCCTGGGAGGGGATATTACAGATACGCAGTATTTT. Translating it yields CASSPLGGDITDTQYF. The chain is built from TRBV5-1 and TRBJ2-3, with 7 bases fitting TRBD2. Germline V gene data show CDR1 as SGHRS and CDR2 as YFSETQ. The CDR3 consists of 16 residues. Trimming at V came to 4 bases and at J to 3 bases, leaving 11 bases not matched to a gene.